This entry features one TCR beta chain sequence. TCRdb analysed the RT-PCR reads with MiXCR anew, one entry per CDR3 protein. The table includes hundreds of thousands of distinct CDR3 sequences, around 16% detected once. These data belong to a study of response to subunit inactivated influenza vaccine. Germline V gene data show CDR1 as LGHDT and CDR2 as YNNKEL (reference sequence). With 6 bases removed from V and 4 bases from J, the gap between germline ends came to 12 bases. There are 14 residues in the CDR3. V usage is TRBV3-1 and J usage is TRBJ2-2; D perhaps matches TRBD1 (6 bases). The sequencing here drew on PBMCs from blood, taken 11 to 12 days after vaccination. The clonotype originates from a man over 45 who received an inactivated influenza vaccine. In DNA form, the CDR3 reads TGTGCCAGCAGTCTGACAGGCCTCACCGGGGAGCTGTTTTTT. Its translation is CASSLTGLTGELFF.